These 9 T cell receptor beta chains were sequenced from one sample in a study of Graves' ophthalmopathy and Graves' hyperthyroidism. RNA transcripts were the source from which TCR beta CDR3 regions were amplified. The first-round RT-PCR employed HTBI primers together with the Qiagen OneStep RT-PCR kit. A multiplex PCR was then performed as the second round. TCRdb recomputed calls from the multiplex PCR reads with MiXCR, one row per CDR3 protein. The sample includes hundreds of thousands of distinct CDR3 sequences, around 50% of them seen just once. The specimen was peripheral blood. Receptors were obtained from an adult man with Graves' ophthalmopathy.

This rearrangement joins TRBV12-3 or TRBV12-4 to TRBJ1-2; D perhaps matches TRBD1 (5 bases). The CDR3 covers 14 residues. The V end was cut by 6 bases, the J end by 3 bases, with 14 bases between. The CDR3 DNA reads as TGTGCCAGCAGAGCTGGGGGTTTCGACTATGGCTACACCTTC. Translation gives CASRAGGFDYGYTF.

This clonotype was counted between two and nine times. The CDR3 sequence is CASSLGRTDTQYF. The CDR3 nucleotides read TGTGCCAGCAGCTTGGGCAGGACAGATACGCAGTATTTT. The chain is built from TRBV5-6 and TRBJ2-3; D ambiguous. Per the germline V gene, CDR1 is SGHDT and CDR2 is YYEEEE. The CDR3 sequence is 13 residues long. With 0 bases removed from V and 3 bases from J, the gap between germline ends came to 5 bases.

This clonotype was counted at least ten times. The CDR3 bases are TGTGCCAGTAGTCCCCGAGCGGGAAGGGGTGAGACCCAGTACTTC. This codes for CASSPRAGRGETQYF. V gene TRBV19 combines with J gene TRBJ2-5; 7 positions match TRBD2. The CDR3 is 15 amino acids. The V segment lost 5 bases and the J segment 5 bases; nucleotides outside the gene matches: 11. Germline V gene sequence: CDR1 LNHDA, CDR2 SQIVND (reference sequence).

This chain connects TRBV5-1 to TRBJ1-5, with D possibly being TRBD1 (6 bases). CDR1 is SGHRS and CDR2 is YFSETQ in the germline V gene. Deletions cut 1 base from V and 0 bases from J, with 14 bases between. The CDR3 has 17 residues. The CDR3 DNA follows: TGCGCCAGCAGCTTGACGGGACACGGGGATAGCAATCAGCCCCAGCATTTT. It codes for CASSLTGHGDSNQPQHF.

About this clonotype itself: The germline gene is not matched at one end of the junction; a read error may be the cause. The chain couples TRBV7-9 to TRBJ1-1; D not certain. The CDR3 covers 14 residues. Germline CDR1 is SEHNR and CDR2 is FQNEAQ (reference sequence). This chain's CDR3 is CASSLLASGTEASF. DNA of the CDR3: TGTGCCAGCAGCCTACTCGCTTCGGGCACTGAAGCTTCCTTT.

This clonotype was counted at least ten times. This rearrangement joins TRBV25-1 to TRBJ2-7; TRBD1 matches 7 bases. Germline V gene sequence: CDR1 MGHDK, CDR2 SYGVNS. The trim removed 3 bases at V and 0 bases at J, leaving 11 bases unmatched. The CDR3 covers 17 residues. The CDR3 DNA is TGTGCCAGCAGTGACCCGAAAACAGGGGAAAGCTCCTACGAGCAGTACTTC. Protein sequence: CASSDPKTGESSYEQYF.

The chain combines TRBV24-1 with TRBJ1-5; 10 positions match TRBD1. This CDR3 region has 15 residues. Looked up from germline, CDR1 is KGHDR and CDR2 is SFDVKD. J lost 2 bases, V lost 4 bases, and 1 base had no gene match. Here the CDR3 DNA reads TGTGCCACCAGTGAGACAGGGGGCGGCAATCAGCCCCAGCATTTT. Protein: CATSETGGGNQPQHF.

This clonotype was detected only a few times. The chain combines TRBV9 with TRBJ1-5; D is perhaps TRBD1 (6 bases). Germline-derived CDR1 and CDR2 are SGDLS and YYNGEE. V was clipped by 4 bases and J by 9 bases, with 14 bases between them. This CDR3 is 13 amino acids long. CDR3 sequence reads: CASSQVGGRPQHF. CDR3 bases: TGTGCCAGCAGCCAAGTAGGGGGGAGGCCCCAGCATTTT.

This rearrangement joins TRBV14 to TRBJ2-5; D gene uncertain. This CDR3 spans 13 amino acids. Germline V CDR1 and CDR2: SGHDN, FVKESK. Trimming took 8 bases from V and 1 from J, leaving 11 bases between them. The CDR3: CASSPPSQETQYF. The CDR3 nucleotides read TGTGCCAGCTCACCACCCAGCCAAGAGACCCAGTACTTC.